Listed below are T cell receptor beta chains from one sample, sequenced in a study of CD8 T cells in ankylosing spondylitis. TCRdb re-called the 5' RACE reads through MiXCR, storing one row per CDR3 protein. This repertoire shows around 35,000 distinct CDR3 sequences, around 15% found once; its top ten account for roughly 32%. Sequencing was carried out using synovial fluid, either unsorted or a sorted T cell fraction (not recorded which). The receptors were sampled from a male donor with ankylosing spondylitis. Each CDR3 is given with its conserved first and last residue. The order of the fields is clone size, V gene, D gene, J gene, CDR3 DNA, CDR3 protein. A D gene is named only where the DNA matches it firmly. The size of a clone is reported for some rows only, either as once, few or many, or as a class for expanded clones.

>.|TRBV7-9|TRBD2|TRBJ2-5
TGTGCCAGCAGCTTAGTGCTAGCGGGGACCTCCGGCGAGACCCAGTACTTC
CASSLVLAGTSGETQYF
>many|TRBV4-3|.|TRBJ2-5
TGCGCCAGCAGCCCAGGACCGAAGCAAAGGTCGGAGACCCAGTACTTC
CASSPGPKQRSETQYF
>many|TRBV2|.|TRBJ1-2
TGTGCCACCGAACTATCCAACTATGGCTACACCTTC
CATELSNYGYTF
>many|TRBV7-8|TRBD1|TRBJ2-1
TGTGCCAGCAGCCCCCCCGGGACAGGGCAGAATGAGCAGTTCTTC
CASSPPGTGQNEQFF
>.|TRBV25-1|.|TRBJ2-7
TGTGCCAGCAGTGAATCGAAGGCAGGACCCTACGAGCAGTACTTC
CASSESKAGPYEQYF
>many|TRBV28|.|TRBJ1-4
TGTGCCAGCAGTTTTGATGGGGAGGCTAATGAAAAACTGTTTTTT
CASSFDGEANEKLFF
>.|TRBV2|TRBD2|TRBJ2-1
TGTGCCAGCAGGTTTAGCGGGGGTGTCTCCTACAATGAGCAGTTCTTC
CASRFSGGVSYNEQFF
>many|TRBV20-1|.|TRBJ1-1
TGCAGTGCCCACCGGGGAGACACTGAAGCTTTCTTT
CSAHRGDTEAFF
>many|TRBV6-1|TRBD2|TRBJ2-5
TGTGCAAGCGGCCATGGGGGGGGATCCCAAGAGACCCAGTACTTC
CASGHGGGSQETQYF
>.|TRBV5-1|.|TRBJ2-1
TGCGCCAGCAGCTTGGGTCTCAGCCATTACAATGAGCAGTTCTTC
CASSLGLSHYNEQFF
>many|TRBV24-1|.|TRBJ1-1
TGTGCCACCAGTGACCCCGGGGTTAGAGACCTGAACACTGAAGCTTTCTTT
CATSDPGVRDLNTEAFF
>many|TRBV5-1|.|TRBJ2-2
TGCGCCAGCAGCTTGTATCCACCGAACACCGGGGAGCTGTTTTTT
CASSLYPPNTGELFF
>.|TRBV5-4|.|TRBJ1-1
TGTGCCAGCAGCCTCGGGCAGCCAAGATCTGAAGCTTTCTTT
CASSLGQPRSEAFF
>few|TRBV7-2|.|TRBJ1-2
TGTGCCAGCAGCTTTCTTGCCCCTAACTATGGCTACACCTTC
CASSFLAPNYGYTF
>.|TRBV2|.|TRBJ2-4
TGTGCCATACGACAGCCCATAGCCAAAAACATTCAGTACTTC
CAIRQPIAKNIQYF
>.|TRBV10-3|.|TRBJ2-2
TGTGCCATCAGTGTGGACCACCTCCCCAACACCGGGGAGCTGTTTTTT
CAISVDHLPNTGELFF
>many|TRBV7-9|.|TRBJ2-3
TGTGCCAGCAGCTTAGGGCGAGATACGCAGTATTTT
CASSLGRDTQYF
>.|TRBV27|TRBD1|TRBJ2-7
TGTGCCACCCGGACAGGGGGACACGAGCAGTACTTC
CATRTGGHEQYF
>many|TRBV6-2/TRBV6-3|.|TRBJ2-3
TGTGCCAGCAACGATCAATCTATCACAGATACGCAGTATTTT
CASNDQSITDTQYF
>many|TRBV6-5|TRBD2|TRBJ2-5
TGTGCCAGCTGGTATCCGGGACTAGCGGGACAAGAGACCCAGTACTTC
CASWYPGLAGQETQYF
>.|TRBV10-3|.|TRBJ2-7
TGTGCCATCAGTGAGGTACCACCGACGGTGTCCTACGAGCAGTACTTC
CAISEVPPTVSYEQYF
>many|TRBV4-3|.|TRBJ2-1
TGCGCCAGCAGCCGACGAACAGGAGCTAGCTCCTACAATGAGCAGTTCTTC
CASSRRTGASSYNEQFF
>.|TRBV28|.|TRBJ2-1
TGTGCCAGCAGTAATCGGGACATTCCCTACAATGAGCAGTTCTTC
CASSNRDIPYNEQFF
>many|TRBV12-3/TRBV12-4|TRBD1|TRBJ2-5
TGTGCCAGCAGTCCAGAAGTGGGACAGGCGCAAGAGACCCAGTACTTC
CASSPEVGQAQETQYF